Below, 30 T cell receptor beta chains from the same sample are listed, as sequenced in a study of cytomegalovirus exposure and HLA in healthy donors. The PCR made use of 60 Vbeta and 13 Jbeta primers. Method: immunoSEQ multiplex PCR; TCRdb's copy keeps in-frame clones and lacks some. The sample data list roughly 80,000 clones. The sample consisted of PBMCs. These receptors were obtained from a girl aged 10 to 17 in good health and CMV-seropositive.

The rearrangement joins TRBV6-1 to TRBJ2-2; 9 bases agree with TRBD1. CDR3 length: 15 residues. The J segment lost 4 bases and the V segment lost 10 bases, leaving 10 bases of the junction unmatched. CDR1 and CDR2 from the germline V gene are MNHNS and SASEGT. CDR3: CAIMGQGVVTGELFF. In DNA form, the CDR3 reads TGTGCCATAATGGGACAGGGCGTCGTCACCGGGGAGCTGTTTTTT.

The chain is built from TRBV19 and TRBJ2-5, with TRBD1 as a possible D gene (7 bases). The V gene's germline CDR1 is LNHDA and CDR2 SQIVND (reference sequence). The CDR3 contains 15 residues. Trimming cost V 10 bases and J 5 bases, with 23 bases left between them. The chain's CDR3 is CATKDRQGGMETQYF. The CDR3 DNA is TGTGCCACAAAGGATAGGCAGGGGGGAATGGAGACCCAGTACTTC.

This chain connects TRBV9 to TRBJ2-4, with TRBD2 matching 8 bases. Germline CDR1 SGDLS, CDR2 YYNGEE. Trimming cost V 3 bases and J 8 bases; bases outside gene matches: 10. The CDR3 extends over 15 amino acids. The CDR3 is CASSASSGGSDIQYF. The CDR3 coding sequence is TGTGCCAGCAGCGCCTCCAGCGGGGGTTCGGACATTCAGTACTTC.

J is TRBJ2-7 and V is TRBV5-1, with 9 bases aligning to TRBD1. There are 15 residues in the CDR3. J lost 2 bases, V lost 5 bases, and 8 bases had no gene match. Germline V gene lookup returns CDR1 SGHRS and CDR2 YFSETQ. CDR3 region: CASRYGTGSAYEQYV. In DNA, the CDR3 is TGCGCCAGCAGGTACGGGACAGGGAGCGCCTACGAGCAGTACGTC.

CDR3 DNA sequence: TGTGCCAGCAGCGAGACGGGGGTGGCCTACAATGAGCAGTTCTTC. Encoded protein: CASSETGVAYNEQFF. The J gene is TRBJ2-1, the V gene TRBV9, with D perhaps TRBD2 (6 bases). The germline V gene encodes CDR1 SGDLS and CDR2 YYNGEE. CDR3 size: 15 residues. Trimming took off 3 bases at V and 2 bases at J, with 12 bases between the two ends.

This chain connects TRBV6-1 to TRBJ2-3, with 13 bases fitting TRBD2. This CDR3 spans 14 amino acids. V was clipped by 6 bases and J by 6 bases; unmatched bases: 3. Germline CDR1 and CDR2: MNHNS and SASEGT. The CDR3 protein is CASRPGLAGDTQYF. As DNA, the CDR3 is TGTGCCAGCAGACCGGGACTAGCGGGGGATACGCAGTATTTT.

The chain recombines TRBV4-1 with TRBJ1-1; the D is unclear. CDR3 length: 15 amino acids. Trimming removed 2 bases at V and 1 base at J, with 11 bases between. CDR1 and CDR2 from the germline V gene are MGHRA and YSYEKL. CDR3 sequence (DNA): TGCGCCAGCAGCCAACAACAATCCGCGAACACTGAAGCTTTCTTT. This sequence encodes CASSQQQSANTEAFF.

The J gene is TRBJ2-6, the V gene TRBV30; D possibly corresponds to TRBD1 (5 bases). From germline, CDR1 is GTSNPN and CDR2 SVGIG (reference sequence). The V and J ends lost 1 base and 11 bases respectively, with 24 bases between them. The CDR3 length is 17 residues. The CDR3 sequence is CAWSEPYENRQPHVLTF. The CDR3 region has the DNA TGTGCCTGGAGTGAACCCTATGAAAACAGGCAGCCCCACGTCCTGACTTTC.

The V and J genes are TRBV18 and TRBJ2-1, with a tentative D call TRBD2 (6 bases). Germline lookup yields CDR1 KGHSH and CDR2 LQKENI. V lost 6 bases and J 5 bases, leaving 23 bases between the germline ends. The length of the CDR3 is 17 residues. The CDR3 sequence is CASSPAPGRREDNEQFF. DNA for the CDR3: TGTGCCAGCTCCCCGGCCCCGGGACGTAGGGAGGACAATGAGCAGTTCTTC. Filled out from reference TRBV18 and TRBJ2-1, the complete variable domain reads NAGVMQNPRHLVRRRGQEARLRCSPMKGHSHVYWYRQLPEEGLKFMVYLQKENIIDESGMPKERFSAEFPKEGPSILRIQQVVRGDSAAYFCASSPAPGRREDNEQFFGPGTRLTVL.

CDR3 coding DNA: TGCGCCAGCAGCCAAGACAGGCCGAACGAGCAGTACTTC. This sequence encodes CASSQDRPNEQYF. V usage is TRBV4-1 and J usage is TRBJ2-7; D ambiguous. From germline, CDR1 is MGHRA and CDR2 YSYEKL. There are 13 residues in the CDR3. Trimming removed 0 bases at V and 5 bases at J, with 8 bases between.

The V call is TRBV5-6, the J call TRBJ1-1; TRBD1 aligns across 7 bases. Trimming at V came to 2 bases and at J to 8 bases, leaving 9 bases not matched to a gene. This CDR3 region has 14 residues. Germline CDR1 SGHDT, CDR2 YYEEEE. This CDR3 reads CASSFEGQDREAFF. CDR3 DNA: TGTGCCAGCAGCTTCGAGGGTCAGGACAGGGAAGCTTTCTTT. Variable domain in full (rest from reference TRBV5-6 and TRBJ1-1): DAGVTQSPTHLIKTRGQQVTLRCSPKSGHDTVSWYQQALGQGPQFIFQYYEEEERQRGNFPDRFSGHQFPNYSSELNVNALLLGDSALYLCASSFEGQDREAFFGQGTRLTVV.

This chain links TRBV4-2 with TRBJ2-7, with 13 bases matching TRBD2. CDR3 size: 15 residues. The trim removed 5 bases at V and 3 bases at J, leaving 4 bases unmatched. Germline V gene lookup returns CDR1 LGHNA and CDR2 YNFKEQ. The CDR3 is CASSSRLAGGYEQYF. The CDR3 region has the DNA TGTGCCAGCAGCTCGAGACTAGCGGGGGGCTACGAGCAGTACTTC.

V and J are TRBV30 and TRBJ1-2; D gene unclear. CDR1 GTSNPN and CDR2 SVGIG come from the germline V gene (reference sequence). Trimming removed 8 bases from V and 2 bases from J, with 12 bases in between. The CDR3 sequence is 12 residues long. The CDR3 DNA is TGTGCCGCTGGAGAATGGAACTATGGCTACACCTTC. Translated, it gives CAAGEWNYGYTF. Based on the CDR3 plus reference TRBV30 and TRBJ1-2, the full variable domain is SQTIHQWPATLVQPVGSPLSLECTVEGTSNPNLYWYRQAAGRGLQLLFYSVGIGQISSEVPQNLSASRPQDRQFILSSKKLLLSDSGFYLCAAGEWNYGYTFGSGTRLTVV.

The genes are TRBV6-1 and TRBJ2-7; tentative D call: TRBD2 (6 bases). This CDR3 comprises 12 residues. The germline V and J ends were trimmed by 2 bases and 6 bases, with 8 bases remaining between them. Germline lookup yields CDR1 MNHNS and CDR2 SASEGT. CDR3 coding DNA: TGTGCCAGCAGTGAACGCGGGGCCGAGCAGTACTTC. It encodes CASSERGAEQYF.

The CDR3 sequence is CASSEDPTGGDKNIQYF. CDR3 DNA sequence: TGTGCCAGCAGTGAGGATCCGACAGGAGGTGACAAAAACATTCAGTACTTC. The chain carries TRBV25-1 and TRBJ2-4; weak D call: TRBD1 (6 bases). V lost 3 bases, J lost 3 bases, and 18 bases lay in between. Germline V gene sequence: CDR1 MGHDK, CDR2 SYGVNS. This CDR3 spans 17 amino acids.

This chain joins TRBV4-1 and TRBJ1-2; D is unresolved. The germline V gene encodes CDR1 MGHRA and CDR2 YSYEKL. V shed 2 bases and J shed 6 bases, with 13 bases lying between them. The CDR3 loop spans 14 amino acids. The DNA for the CDR3 is TGCGCCAGCAGCCAACCTGGGGAGTACAATGGCTACACCTTC. Translated, it gives CASSQPGEYNGYTF.

The rearrangement joins TRBV28 to TRBJ1-1, with 8 bases lining up with TRBD1. Trimming at V came to 5 bases and at J to 1 base, leaving 3 bases not matched to a gene. CDR1 is MDHEN and CDR2 is SYDVKM in the germline V gene. This CDR3 has 14 amino acids. The CDR3 sequence: CASSPDRGNTEAFF. The CDR3 DNA sequence: TGTGCCAGCAGTCCAGACAGGGGGAACACTGAAGCTTTCTTT. The full variable domain, in which reference TRBV28 and TRBJ1-1 provide the parts outside the CDR3, is DVKVTQSSRYLVKRTGEKVFLECVQDMDHENMFWYRQDPGLGLRLIYFSYDVKMKEKGDIPEGYSVSREKKERFSLILESASTNQTSMYLCASSPDRGNTEAFFGQGTRLTVV.

This chain links TRBV6-6 with TRBJ2-6, with no clear D. This CDR3 region has 11 residues. Germline V gives CDR1 MNHNY, CDR2 SVGAGI (reference sequence). Trimming removed 7 bases from V and 9 bases from J, with 7 bases in between. In DNA form, the CDR3 reads TGTGCCAGCATAATCCGCAACGTCCTGACTTTC. Its translation is CASIIRNVLTF.

V gene TRBV6-6 combines with J gene TRBJ1-3; 7 nucleotides match TRBD1. The CDR3 runs to 12 residues. Germline assignment: CDR1 MNHNY and CDR2 SVGAGI (reference sequence). J was trimmed by 8 bases and V by 5 bases; bases with no gene match: 3. CDR3 in amino acids: CASSDRADTIYF. As DNA, the CDR3 is TGTGCCAGCAGTGACAGGGCGGACACCATATATTTT.

V is TRBV15 and J is TRBJ1-2, with D hard to call. Trimming left V 2 bases short and J 4 bases short, with 11 bases between. Germline lookup yields CDR1 LNHNV and CDR2 YYDKDF (reference sequence). This CDR3 spans 14 amino acids. The CDR3 loop reads CATSRNNNPYGYTF. The CDR3 bases are TGTGCCACCAGCAGAAACAATAACCCCTATGGCTACACCTTC.

V is TRBV7-6 and J is TRBJ2-3; possibly TRBD1 for D (5 bases). The V end was cut by 3 bases, the J end by 5 bases, with 12 bases between. The germline V gene has CDR1 SGHVS and CDR2 FNYEAQ. CDR3 length: 14 residues. This CDR3 is CASSFFSGKDTQYF. The CDR3 DNA reads TGTGCCAGCAGCTTCTTCTCAGGGAAAGATACGCAGTATTTT.

The chain carries TRBV5-4 and TRBJ2-2; 8 nucleotides agree with TRBD1. Trimming took 4 bases from V and 5 from J; bases not matched to a gene: 7. The CDR3 is 15 amino acids. Germline values: CDR1 SGHNT, CDR2 YYREEE (reference sequence). CDR3 DNA sequence: TGTGCCAGCAGCAAAGACAGGGGAAGAACCGGGGAGCTGTTTTTT. Translating gives CASSKDRGRTGELFF.

J is TRBJ2-7 and V is TRBV5-1; the D is unclear. Trimming left V 4 bases short and J 2 bases short, with 10 bases between. The CDR3 loop spans 13 amino acids. Germline CDR1 SGHRS, CDR2 YFSETQ. Here the CDR3 reads CASSPPSAYEQYF. As DNA, the CDR3 is TGCGCCAGCAGCCCTCCAAGCGCCTACGAGCAGTACTTC.

CDR3 loop: CASSLLARETQYF. CDR3 in DNA: TGTGCCAGCAGCTTGCTGGCTAGGGAGACCCAGTACTTC. This chain connects TRBV5-4 to TRBJ2-5; D unresolved. Trimming stripped 1 base from V and 5 bases from J, with 9 bases between. The V gene's germline CDR1 is SGHNT and CDR2 YYREEE (reference sequence). The CDR3 runs to 13 residues.

The chain combines TRBV27 with TRBJ2-7; the match to TRBD1 covers 10 bases. Germline loops: CDR1 MNHEY, CDR2 SMNVEV (reference sequence). This CDR3 has 14 residues. Trimming at V came to 5 bases and at J to 5 bases, leaving 6 bases not matched to a gene. Written as DNA, the CDR3 is TGTGCCAGCAGTCCGTCCGGGACAGGGGACGAGCAGTACGTC. It yields the protein CASSPSGTGDEQYV.

V usage is TRBV29-1 and J usage is TRBJ2-7; TRBD1 is a possible D gene (5 bases). Germline V gene lookup returns CDR1 SQVTM and CDR2 ANQGSEA. The CDR3 spans 11 residues. The V and J ends lost 4 bases and 2 bases respectively, with 6 bases between them. The DNA for the CDR3 is TGCAGCGTTGTACAGGCCTACGAGCAGTACTTC. This codes for CSVVQAYEQYF.

The chain carries TRBV7-9 and TRBJ1-2; 7 bases fit TRBD1. Trimming took 1 base from V and 7 from J; bases not matched to a gene: 6. Germline V CDR1 and CDR2: SEHNR, FQNEAQ (reference sequence). CDR3 length: 14 residues. The CDR3 DNA is TGTGCCAGCAGCTTAGAAGAGGGGGCGGGTGGCTACACCTTC. The encoded protein is CASSLEEGAGGYTF.

This chain connects TRBV15 to TRBJ1-5, with D perhaps TRBD1 (5 bases). The CDR3 extends over 14 amino acids. The V gene lost 6 bases and the J gene lost 6 bases, with 15 bases spanning the gap. Germline CDR1 reads LNHNV; CDR2 reads YYDKDF (reference sequence). Written as DNA, the CDR3 is TGTGCCACCAGTCCTGCAGGGCTTGGTCAGCCCCAGCATTTT. It codes for CATSPAGLGQPQHF.

The chain uses TRBV30 and TRBJ1-1, with D possibly TRBD1 on 6 matching bases. The ends were cut back, 5 bases at V and 0 bases at J, with 13 bases in the middle. The CDR3 is made up of 14 amino acids. Germline V CDR1 and CDR2: GTSNPN, SVGIG (reference sequence). The CDR3 DNA is TGTGCCTGGCTTCCAACAGGGTTGAACACTGAAGCTTTCTTT. This sequence encodes CAWLPTGLNTEAFF. Using reference TRBV30 and TRBJ1-1 for the parts outside the CDR3, the full variable domain is SQTIHQWPATLVQPVGSPLSLECTVEGTSNPNLYWYRQAAGRGLQLLFYSVGIGQISSEVPQNLSASRPQDRQFILSSKKLLLSDSGFYLCAWLPTGLNTEAFFGQGTRLTVV.

The J gene is TRBJ2-1, the V gene TRBV5-6; weak D call: TRBD2 (5 bases). V was cut by 4 bases and J by 2 bases, with 19 bases left in between. The germline CDR1 and CDR2 sequences are SGHDT and YYEEEE. This CDR3 region has 17 residues. CDR3 DNA: TGTGCCAGCAGCCATTTTTTGTTAATCGGGACCTACAATGAGCAGTTCTTC. It translates to CASSHFLLIGTYNEQFF.